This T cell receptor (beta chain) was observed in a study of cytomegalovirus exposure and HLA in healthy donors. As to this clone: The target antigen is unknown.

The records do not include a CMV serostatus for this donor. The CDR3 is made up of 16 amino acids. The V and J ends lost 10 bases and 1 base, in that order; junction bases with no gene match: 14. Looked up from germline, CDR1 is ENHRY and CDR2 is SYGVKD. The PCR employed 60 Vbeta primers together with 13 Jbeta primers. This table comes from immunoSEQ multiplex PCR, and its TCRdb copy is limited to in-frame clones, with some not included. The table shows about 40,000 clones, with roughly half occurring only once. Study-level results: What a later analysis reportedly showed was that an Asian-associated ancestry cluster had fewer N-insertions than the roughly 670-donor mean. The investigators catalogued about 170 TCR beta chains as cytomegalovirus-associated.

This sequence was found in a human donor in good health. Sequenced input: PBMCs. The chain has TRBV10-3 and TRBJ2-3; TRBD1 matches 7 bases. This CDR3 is CATRDSQTSRTDTQYF. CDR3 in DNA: TGTGCCACCCGGGACAGCCAAACCTCTCGCACAGATACGCAGTATTTT.